This T cell receptor beta chain derives from a study of T cell responses to AZD1222 COVID-19 vaccine. Notes on the study in general: No repertoire was sampled before or during the peak T cell response, only after it.

This clone was counted once. Its antigen is undetermined. CDR3 size: 15 residues. Germline V gives CDR1 SGHTA, CDR2 FQGNSA. V lost 2 bases and J 6 bases, leaving 16 bases between the germline ends. Produced via immunoSEQ multiplex PCR; TCRdb's table is partial and in-frame only. The sample carries 150,000 or so clones, 75% to 95% recorded once. This sequence was found in an adult in good health. The material sequenced was peripheral blood, taken on day 0 of AZD1222 vaccination. J is TRBJ1-1 and V is TRBV7-2; possibly TRBD1 for D (5 bases). The CDR3 loop is CASSLFREVLSEAFF. In DNA form, the CDR3 reads TGTGCCAGCAGCTTATTCAGGGAAGTTTTATCTGAAGCTTTCTTT.